Listed below are T cell receptor beta chains from one sample, sequenced in a study of CD8+CD57+ T cells in acquired aplastic anemia. TCRdb itself ran the reads through MiXCR, one entry per CDR3 protein. This sample has about 120,000 distinct CDR3 sequences, with 50% to 70% found just once. Sequencing was carried out using sorted CD4+, CD8+, or CD8+CD57+ T cells (not recorded which) from PBMCs. The receptor source for this set is a human donor with aplastic anemia. Each CDR3 is given with its conserved first and last residue. The D gene is left open where the match is weak. Clone size is shown for a subset of rows, as once, few, many or a class of expanded clone.

TRBV9	TRBD2	many	TRBJ2-7	TGTGCCAGCAGCACCACGACTAGCGGGAGCTCCTACGAGCAGTACTTC	CASSTTTSGSSYEQYF
TRBV10-3	.	.	TRBJ2-7	TGTGCCATCAGTTCCCCCGGGACCTATGGCTACGAGCAGTACTTC	CAISSPGTYGYEQYF
TRBV10-2	TRBD1	once	TRBJ1-4	TGCGCCAGCGGACAGGGTCCTGAAAAACTGTTTTTT	CASGQGPEKLFF
TRBV2	TRBD1	few	TRBJ2-7	TGTGCCAGCAGAGACGGGACAGCAGAATACGAGCAGTACTTC	CASRDGTAEYEQYF
TRBV5-1	TRBD1	.	TRBJ1-1	TGCGCCAGCAGCGCGGACAGGGACTACGAAGCTTTCTTT	CASSADRDYEAFF
TRBV9	TRBD2	.	TRBJ2-1	TGTGCCAGCAGCGAACGGACTAGCGGAATCAATGAGCAGTTCTTC	CASSERTSGINEQFF
TRBV2	.	few	TRBJ2-1	TGTGCCAGCAGTTTTACCGGGGAGCCCTACAATGAGCAGTTCTTC	CASSFTGEPYNEQFF
TRBV11-2	TRBD2	.	TRBJ2-1	TGTGCCAGCAGCTTATCTAGTAGCGGGAGGTCCTACAATGAGCAGTTCTTC	CASSLSSSGRSYNEQFF
TRBV5-4	.	once	TRBJ2-1	TGTGCCAGCAGTTCTAGACGTTCCTACAATGAGCAGTTCTTC	CASSSRRSYNEQFF
TRBV6-5	.	many	TRBJ2-5	TGTGCCAGCAGTTATTTTGGCCCCTCGGAGACCCAGTACTTC	CASSYFGPSETQYF
TRBV7-3	.	.	TRBJ2-1	TGTGCCAGCAGCTGGGACACCTACAATGAGCAGTTCTTC	CASSWDTYNEQFF
TRBV7-2	.	few	TRBJ1-4	TGTGCCAGCAGCCATCCAACTAATGAAAAACTGTTTTTT	CASSHPTNEKLFF
TRBV2	TRBD2	.	TRBJ2-3	TGTGCCAGCGGTGCACTAGCGGGGGAAGCAACAGATACGCAGTATTTT	CASGALAGEATDTQYF
TRBV29-1	.	many	TRBJ2-7	TGCAGCGTTGAAGATCTCCAGGGTCCCCCCTACGAGCAGTACTTC	CSVEDLQGPPYEQYF
TRBV10-3	.	.	TRBJ1-2	TGTGCCATCAGTGAGTCGGGTTCTGGGGGAGGCTACACCTTC	CAISESGSGGGYTF
TRBV6-1	.	many	TRBJ1-5	TGTGCCAGCAGATTACAGGGAAGCAATCAGCCCCAGCATTTT	CASRLQGSNQPQHF
TRBV15	.	once	TRBJ1-6	TGTGCCACCAGCAGAGCGCCCGACCGACGGAATTCACCCCTCCACTTT	CATSRAPDRRNSPLHF
TRBV2	.	.	TRBJ1-1	TGTGCCAGCACCCAGGACACGGCGAACACTGAAGCTTTCTTT	CASTQDTANTEAFF
TRBV19	.	.	TRBJ2-3	TGTGCCAGTAGTAGAGGGCGCGGAGATACGCAGTATTTT	CASSRGRGDTQYF
TRBV20-1	.	.	TRBJ2-7	TGCAGTTCCACCTACGAGCAGTACTTC	CSSTYEQYF
TRBV7-9	.	.	TRBJ1-1	TGTGCCAGCCGCCGACAGGAATCAGGGAACACTGAAGCTTTCTTT	CASRRQESGNTEAFF
TRBV20-1	TRBD1	.	TRBJ2-1	TGCAGTACCCGACAGGGTGGGTTGTACAATGAGCAGTTCTTC	CSTRQGGLYNEQFF
TRBV7-3	TRBD1	once	TRBJ1-2	TGTGCCAGCAGCCCTAGGGGGCCCTATGGCTACACCTTC	CASSPRGPYGYTF
TRBV5-1	TRBD1	.	TRBJ2-7	TGCGCCAGCAGCTTTACCGGGACAGGGAAGGACGAGCAGTACTTC	CASSFTGTGKDEQYF
TRBV2	.	few	TRBJ2-5	TGTGCCAGCAGCCTCCCGGTGGAGACCCAGTACTTC	CASSLPVETQYF
TRBV7-2	.	.	TRBJ2-7	TGTGCCAGCAGCTTTAGCCAGACCCGCGGCCTCGAGCAGTACTTC	CASSFSQTRGLEQYF
TRBV4-3	TRBD2	many	TRBJ2-7	TGCGCCAGCAGCCAAGAAATGCTAGCGGGGGGAACCTCCTACGAGCAGTACTTC	CASSQEMLAGGTSYEQYF
TRBV11-1	.	.	TRBJ2-3	TGTGCCAGCAGCTTAGTATGGGCACCTAATCAAGATACGCAGTATTTT	CASSLVWAPNQDTQYF
TRBV2	TRBD1	.	TRBJ2-7	TGTGCCACCACACTGGGACAGGCCTCCTACGAGCAGTACTTC	CATTLGQASYEQYF
TRBV12-3/TRBV12-4	.	.	TRBJ1-2	TGTGCCAGCAGTTCGCTTGGGGATGGCTACACCTTC	CASSSLGDGYTF
TRBV2	TRBD1	.	TRBJ1-6	TGTGCCAGCAGTGACCGGACAGGGGAGAATTCACCCCTCCACTTT	CASSDRTGENSPLHF
TRBV7-9	.	many	TRBJ2-7	TGTGCCAGCAGCTTAGCGGAGGGAAGCCCCTACGAGCAGTACTTC	CASSLAEGSPYEQYF